The 29 T cell receptor beta chains presented below share a single source sample, sequenced in a study of T-cell reconstitution after alpha-beta-depleted transplantation in children. The library targeted TCRbeta and was prepared with unique molecular identifiers. TCRdb processed the PCR reads anew with MiXCR; each CDR3 protein has one entry. Here the sample spans 200,000 to 300,000 distinct CDR3 sequences, about a quarter being singletons. The material sequenced was PBMCs, taken before TCRalphabeta/CD19-depleted stem cell transplant. The receptor set was obtained from a girl aged 2-10 years with Fanconi anemia, due to receive a stem cell transplant.

In this sample, this clonotype turned up many times. V usage is TRBV29-1 and J usage is TRBJ2-1; D may be TRBD1 or TRBD2 (6 bases each). The V gene's germline CDR1 is SQVTM and CDR2 ANQGSEA. V gave up 4 bases and J gave up 6 bases, with 16 bases separating them. The CDR3 spans 14 residues. This CDR3 reads CSVAGAGFGNEQFF. The CDR3 nucleotides are TGCAGCGTTGCGGGGGCGGGATTTGGCAATGAGCAGTTCTTC.

V usage is TRBV6-2 or TRBV6-3 and J usage is TRBJ2-1; no firm D call. The CDR3 has 14 residues. Germline V gene data show CDR1 as MNHEY and CDR2 as SVGEGT. V lost 6 bases to trimming and J lost 8 bases, with 17 bases between them. DNA of the CDR3: TGTGCCAGCAGGCCATTCAGCCGCTGGGATGAGCAGTTCTTC. It is translated as CASRPFSRWDEQFF.

In this sample, this clonotype turned up a few times. The chain has TRBV29-1 and TRBJ2-5, with D unresolved. The V end lost 4 bases, the J end lost 7 bases, and 10 bases lay between the germline ends. Germline lookup yields CDR1 SQVTM and CDR2 ANQGSEA. This CDR3 is 11 amino acids long. The CDR3 protein is CSVAGFGTQYF. CDR3 coding DNA: TGCAGCGTTGCTGGCTTCGGGACCCAGTACTTC.

In this sample, this clonotype turned up many times. This chain joins TRBV6-5 and TRBJ2-7, with D perhaps matching TRBD1 or TRBD2 (5 bases each). Trimming took 8 bases from V and 3 from J, leaving 14 bases between them. The CDR3 loop spans 13 amino acids. Per the germline V gene, CDR1 is MNHEY and CDR2 is SVGAGI. The CDR3 bases are TGTGCCAGCCGCCCGGGGCGGAACTACGAGCAGTACTTC. Its translation is CASRPGRNYEQYF.

This clonotype was detected many times. The chain joins TRBV7-9 to TRBJ2-7, with 7 bases lining up with TRBD2. Trimming removed 1 base from V and 2 bases from J; junction bases left unmatched: 5. This CDR3 spans 15 amino acids. The germline CDR1 and CDR2 sequences are SEHNR and FQNEAQ (reference sequence). Here the CDR3 DNA reads TGTGCCAGCAGCTTAGAGGGAGGGTTCGCCTACGAGCAGTACTTC. Amino acids: CASSLEGGFAYEQYF.

The J gene is TRBJ2-2, the V gene TRBV28; D not resolved. Trimming pared 3 bases from V and 2 bases from J, leaving 10 bases between. The CDR3 spans 15 residues. CDR1 and CDR2 (germline): MDHEN, SYDVKM. The CDR3 spells CASSLGSLNTGELFF. The CDR3 nucleotides are TGTGCCAGCAGTTTGGGGTCCCTTAACACCGGGGAGCTGTTTTTT.

This clonotype was picked up a small number of times. DNA of the CDR3: TGCAGCGTTGGCGGGGGCCACCAAGAGACCCAGTACTTC. Translation: CSVGGGHQETQYF. This rearrangement joins TRBV29-1 to TRBJ2-5; tentative D call: TRBD2 (7 bases). Per the germline V gene, CDR1 is SQVTM and CDR2 is ANQGSEA. The V gene lost 4 bases and the J gene lost 0 bases, with 9 bases spanning the gap. The CDR3 totals 13 residues.

The table lists this clonotype with many counts. The chain is built from TRBV7-2 and TRBJ2-1, with D tentatively TRBD2 (7 bases). The CDR3 consists of 17 residues. From germline, CDR1 is SGHTA and CDR2 FQGNSA. V was trimmed by 5 bases and J by 5 bases, leaving 22 bases between them. The CDR3 here is CASSRRGVAGYHNEQFF. The CDR3 DNA sequence: TGTGCCAGCAGCCGTAGGGGGGTAGCGGGTTATCACAATGAGCAGTTCTTC.

This clonotype occurred a few times. The CDR3 DNA reads as TGCGCCAGCAGCTTTCAAGCGGGAGGGCTGGGTGAGCAGTTCTTC. Its protein product is CASSFQAGGLGEQFF. This chain uses TRBV5-1 with TRBJ2-1, with 10 bases fitting TRBD2. The length of the CDR3 is 15 residues. Germline-derived CDR1 and CDR2 are SGHRS and YFSETQ. With 2 bases clipped from V and 9 bases from J, the junction kept 8 bases outside the gene matches.

This clonotype was counted a few times. The V and J genes are TRBV28 and TRBJ2-3; D remains ambiguous. Germline CDR1 MDHEN, CDR2 SYDVKM. The CDR3 contains 13 residues. V was clipped by 3 bases and J by 4 bases, with 8 bases between them. CDR3 DNA: TGTGCCAGCAGTTTGCTTGAGGCAGATACGCAGTATTTT. It yields the protein CASSLLEADTQYF.

This clonotype was seen more than once but under ten times. The V gene is TRBV4-1, the J gene TRBJ2-1; 12 bases align to TRBD2. The junction had 8 bases not matched to a gene; V was cut back by 5 bases and J by 12 bases. This CDR3 contains 14 residues. From germline, CDR1 is MGHRA and CDR2 YSYEKL. For the CDR3, the DNA is TGCGCCAGCAGCGTGAGACTAGCGGGAGACCTGCAGTTCTTC. This gives the protein CASSVRLAGDLQFF.

As to this clonotype: At one boundary the junction diverges from the germline segment, which might be a read error. The rearrangement uses TRBV2 and TRBJ2-1; D call uncertain. Per the germline V gene, CDR1 is SNHLY and CDR2 is FYNNEI. CDR3 size: 14 residues. This chain's CDR3 is CASREAHPLNEQFF. DNA of the CDR3: TGTGCCAGCAGGGAAGCCCACCCTTTAAATGAGCAGTTCTTC.

This clonotype was seen at least ten times. The chain's CDR3 is CSVEPGDNRYEQYF. The CDR3 nucleotides are TGCAGCGTTGAACCAGGGGATAACCGCTACGAGCAGTACTTC. The genes are TRBV29-1 and TRBJ2-7, with D tentatively TRBD1 (6 bases). This CDR3 has 14 residues. Trimming shortened V by 2 bases and J by 3 bases, and 14 bases separated the two germline ends. The germline gives CDR1 SQVTM, CDR2 ANQGSEA.

This clonotype showed up just a few times. The V gene is TRBV29-1, the J gene TRBJ2-3, with D unclear. The V and J ends lost 4 bases and 4 bases respectively, with 9 bases between them. Per the germline V gene, CDR1 is SQVTM and CDR2 is ANQGSEA. There are 12 residues in the CDR3. CDR3 protein: CSVVERADTQYF. The CDR3, as DNA: TGCAGCGTTGTTGAACGTGCAGATACGCAGTATTTT.

The chain uses TRBV5-1 and TRBJ2-5; 10 bases agree with TRBD2. CDR3 length: 16 amino acids. The V segment lost 4 bases and the J segment 0 bases; nucleotides outside the gene matches: 6. CDR1 is SGHRS and CDR2 is YFSETQ in the germline V gene. CDR3 DNA: TGCGCCAGCAGCAGGACTAGCGGACCGAACCAAGAGACCCAGTACTTC. Its protein product is CASSRTSGPNQETQYF.

About this clonotype itself: One end of the junction does not line up with germline, which may come from a read error. The V and J genes are TRBV29-1 and TRBJ2-5; either TRBD1 or TRBD2 may supply D (5 bases each). Germline V gene data show CDR1 as SQVTM and CDR2 as ANQGSEA. CDR3 length: 13 amino acids. The CDR3, as DNA: TGCAGCGTTGAAGTCGCAGGGTGGGAGACCCGGTACTTC. Amino acids: CSVEVAGWETRYF.

The chain carries TRBV20-1 and TRBJ2-7; tentative D call: TRBD2 (5 bases). The CDR3 is made up of 13 amino acids. The V end was cut by 3 bases, the J end by 0 bases, with 9 bases between. CDR1 DFQATT and CDR2 SNEGSKA come from the germline V gene (reference sequence). CDR3 residues: CSASWRTSYEQYF. CDR3 nucleotide sequence: TGCAGTGCTAGTTGGAGGACCTCCTACGAGCAGTACTTC.

The CDR3: CSASPPPSADTQYF. The CDR3 DNA sequence: TGCAGTGCTAGTCCACCCCCTAGCGCAGATACGCAGTATTTT. The chain uses TRBV20-1 and TRBJ2-3; D may be TRBD2 (6 bases). V was pared by 3 bases and J by 4 bases, with 14 bases between. CDR1 DFQATT and CDR2 SNEGSKA come from the germline V gene (reference sequence). The CDR3 length is 14 residues.

This clonotype has at least ten counts. This chain connects TRBV4-2 to TRBJ1-4; D uncertain. With 0 bases removed from V and 8 bases from J, the gap between germline ends came to 10 bases. CDR1 and CDR2 (germline): LGHNA, YNFKEQ. This CDR3 has 14 residues. CDR3 region: CASSQEPGNEKLFF. The CDR3 DNA reads as TGTGCCAGCAGCCAAGAACCGGGAAACGAAAAACTGTTTTTT.

This clonotype was seen at least ten times. The genes are TRBV29-1 and TRBJ2-7, with D possibly TRBD1 on 6 matching bases. CDR3 length: 13 amino acids. The germline V and J ends were trimmed by 4 bases and 4 bases, with 14 bases remaining between them. Germline V lookup: CDR1 SQVTM, CDR2 ANQGSEA. CDR3 residues: CSVGNRAMYEQYF. The CDR3 coding sequence is TGCAGCGTTGGAAACAGGGCGATGTACGAGCAGTACTTC.

There are a few counts of this clonotype. The chain joins TRBV25-1 to TRBJ2-3, with D tentatively TRBD2 (5 bases). Germline V CDR1 and CDR2: MGHDK, SYGVNS. The CDR3 runs to 17 residues. The germline V and J ends were trimmed by 3 bases and 4 bases, with 20 bases remaining between them. The CDR3 DNA follows: TGTGCCAGCAGTGATCGGAGGTCCACCTTCGGGGCAGATACGCAGTATTTT. This gives the protein CASSDRRSTFGADTQYF.

This clonotype has only a few counts. This chain links TRBV6-1 with TRBJ1-5, with TRBD1 matching over 8 bases. V trimming: 7 bases; J trimming: 2 bases; junction bases outside the gene matches: 7. The germline V gene has CDR1 MNHNS and CDR2 SASEGT. The CDR3 covers 15 residues. CDR3 coding DNA: TGTGCCAGCACCTTCGGACAGGGCGGCAATCAGCCCCAGCATTTT. Residues: CASTFGQGGNQPQHF.

This sequence joins TRBV29-1 and TRBJ2-1; TRBD2 matches 10 bases. The germline V gene has CDR1 SQVTM and CDR2 ANQGSEA. V lost 7 bases and J lost 7; bases outside the gene matches: 10. There are 14 residues in the CDR3. The CDR3 DNA follows: TGCAGCGGGAGGGGGACTAGCGAGACGAATGAGCAGTTCTTC. This gives the protein CSGRGTSETNEQFF.

The rearrangement uses TRBV20-1 and TRBJ2-7; no clear D gene. This CDR3 is 15 amino acids long. V lost 0 bases and J lost 0, with 12 bases in between. Germline CDR1 DFQATT, CDR2 SNEGSKA (reference sequence). Here the CDR3 DNA reads TGCAGTGCTAGAGACGGCGGCAGAGGCTCCTACGAGCAGTACTTC. It translates to CSARDGGRGSYEQYF.

The chain is built from TRBV29-1 and TRBJ2-1; 8 positions agree with TRBD2. CDR1 SQVTM and CDR2 ANQGSEA come from the germline V gene. CDR3 length: 14 amino acids. Unmatched junction bases numbered 6, after V lost 4 bases and J lost 4 bases. In DNA form, the CDR3 reads TGCAGCGTTGCGGGAGTAGCGGGATACAATGAGCAGTTCTTC. Residues: CSVAGVAGYNEQFF.

The CDR3 DNA is TGTGCCAGCAGCTCGAGACTAGCGGTTTCTTTTTACAATGAGCAGTTCTTC. Protein product: CASSSRLAVSFYNEQFF. The rearrangement joins TRBV11-1 to TRBJ2-1; 9 bases align to TRBD2. CDR1 SGHAT and CDR2 FQDESV come from the germline V gene (reference sequence). The CDR3 extends over 17 amino acids. Trimming took 4 bases from V and 4 from J; bases not matched to a gene: 11.

Many counts were recorded for this clonotype. This sequence joins TRBV20-1 and TRBJ2-1, with TRBD1 identical over 7 bases. The CDR3 is made up of 15 amino acids. CDR1 is DFQATT, CDR2 SNEGSKA, per germline (reference sequence). V gave up 0 bases and J gave up 12 bases; unmatched junction bases: 14. The CDR3: CSARDRDRGIRWQFF. DNA for the CDR3: TGCAGTGCTAGAGATCGGGACAGAGGAATTAGATGGCAGTTCTTC.

This chain joins TRBV29-1 and TRBJ2-7; D is unclear. The CDR3 runs 14 residues. Germline CDR1 and CDR2: SQVTM and ANQGSEA. V dropped 7 bases and J dropped 2 bases, with 18 bases sitting between them. CDR3 sequence (DNA): TGCAGCGCTACACGGGCAGGAGTTACCTACGAGCAGTACTTC. This gives the protein CSATRAGVTYEQYF.

The genes are TRBV10-2 and TRBJ2-1, with 9 bases aligning to TRBD2. The CDR3 is made up of 14 amino acids. The V and J ends lost 6 bases and 8 bases, in that order; junction bases with no gene match: 8. Germline CDR1 reads WSHSY; CDR2 reads SAAADI. CDR3 in DNA: TGCGCCAGCAGACCAGCGGGAGGTAAGGATGAGCAGTTCTTC. Translating it yields CASRPAGGKDEQFF.